These 17 T cell receptor beta chains originate from one sample sequenced in a study of shared clonotypes between healthy human individuals. Using immunoSEQ multiplex PCR, the repertoire was profiled, and TCRdb retains in-frame clones only, with some absent. The table includes fewer than 1.8 million clones, less than 99% detected once. Material for sequencing was naive CD4+ T cells sorted from blood. The subset here: CD45RA+ positively selected. The source is a man under 40 in good health.

The V and J genes are TRBV11-2 and TRBJ2-7, with 7 bases identical to TRBD1. Trimming took 6 bases from V and 3 from J; bases not matched to a gene: 11. This CDR3 spans 15 amino acids. Germline V gene sequence: CDR1 SGHAT, CDR2 FQNNGV. The CDR3 spells CASRFRDRENYEQYF. CDR3 DNA: TGTGCCAGCAGATTCCGGGACAGAGAAAACTACGAGCAGTACTTC.

The chain employs TRBV19 and TRBJ2-6, with a tentative D call TRBD2 (5 bases). The length of the CDR3 is 15 residues. The germline V gene has CDR1 LNHDA and CDR2 SQIVND (reference sequence). Trimming shortened V by 3 bases and J by 2 bases, and 8 bases separated the two germline ends. The CDR3 region has the DNA TGTGCCAGTAGTATTGTGAGGGCTGGGGCCAACGTCCTGACTTTC. Protein product: CASSIVRAGANVLTF.

The chain has TRBV10-3 and TRBJ2-1; a weak D match, TRBD1 (5 bases). Per germline, CDR1 ENHRY and CDR2 SYGVKD. The CDR3 extends over 13 amino acids. The CDR3 nucleotides read TGTGCTATAGCAGCACAGGATATGTATGAGCAGTTCTTC. It specifies CAIAAQDMYEQFF.

CDR3 DNA: TGTGCCACCACAACCGGGCGGAGGACTGAAGCTTTCTTT. Translating gives CATTTGRRTEAFF. The rearrangement joins TRBV6-1 to TRBJ1-1; no clear D gene. This CDR3 is 13 amino acids long. The V and J ends lost 10 bases and 5 bases respectively, with 17 bases between them. CDR1 and CDR2 (germline): MNHNS, SASEGT.

This rearrangement joins TRBV28 to TRBJ1-4; D gene ambiguous. The V gene lost 3 bases and the J gene lost 3 bases, with 8 bases spanning the gap. This CDR3 has 14 residues. The germline CDR1 and CDR2 sequences are MDHEN and SYDVKM. CDR3 DNA: TGTGCCAGCAGTTTTGGTTGGTCTAATGAAAAACTGTTTTTT. Translating it yields CASSFGWSNEKLFF.

The chain employs TRBV11-2 and TRBJ2-3; D perhaps matches TRBD2 (5 bases). Germline V CDR1 and CDR2: SGHAT, FQNNGV. The CDR3 contains 15 residues. With 1 base removed from V and 7 bases from J, the gap between germline ends came to 15 bases. The CDR3 DNA sequence: TGTGCCAGCAGCTTAGGAGGGAGTATGAGGAATACGCAGTATTTT. This sequence encodes CASSLGGSMRNTQYF.

The rearrangement links TRBV18 to TRBJ2-2, with D unclear. The CDR3 loop spans 15 amino acids. The germline V gene encodes CDR1 KGHSH and CDR2 LQKENI. V gave up 0 bases and J gave up 2 bases, with 7 bases separating them. CDR3 residues: CASSPPLGNTGELFF. For the CDR3, the DNA is TGTGCCAGCTCACCACCACTGGGTAACACCGGGGAGCTGTTTTTT.

The chain employs TRBV29-1 and TRBJ2-7, with D possibly TRBD2 on 6 matching bases. CDR1 is SQVTM and CDR2 is ANQGSEA in the germline V gene. The length of the CDR3 is 13 residues. V dropped 7 bases and J dropped 6 bases, with 19 bases sitting between them. The CDR3 sequence is CSASVAGRGEQYF. DNA for the CDR3: TGCAGCGCCTCGGTGGCGGGAAGGGGCGAGCAGTACTTC.

The CDR3 nucleotides read TGTGCCAGCAGCTTACGTCTAGGGGGCGAGCAGTTCTTC. Residues: CASSLRLGGEQFF. V usage is TRBV7-2 and J usage is TRBJ2-1; 7 bases match TRBD1. This CDR3 is built from 13 residues. Per germline, CDR1 SGHTA and CDR2 FQGNSA. Trimming cost V 2 bases and J 10 bases; bases outside gene matches: 5.

The genes are TRBV30 and TRBJ2-7, with a weak D call TRBD1 (6 bases). Trimming left V 4 bases short and J 0 bases short, with 10 bases between. The CDR3 totals 13 residues. CDR1 is GTSNPN, CDR2 SVGIG, per germline (reference sequence). The CDR3 nucleotides read TGTGCCTGGACTACAGGGCTCTCCTACGAGCAGTACTTC. Amino acid sequence: CAWTTGLSYEQYF.

This chain uses TRBV9 with TRBJ2-2, with 7 bases that match TRBD2. V lost 1 base to trimming and J lost 6 bases; unmatched junction nucleotides: 9. The germline V gene has CDR1 SGDLS and CDR2 YYNGEE. The CDR3 runs 16 residues. The CDR3 coding sequence is TGTGCCAGCAGCGTATTGGCAGGGAGGGGTCCCGGGGAGCTGTTTTTT. This encodes CASSVLAGRGPGELFF.

The chain has TRBV7-9 and TRBJ2-1, with TRBD2 matching 7 bases. The CDR3 is made up of 15 amino acids. Per germline, CDR1 SEHNR and CDR2 FQNEAQ (reference sequence). V lost 8 bases to trimming and J lost 5 bases; unmatched junction nucleotides: 12. The DNA of the CDR3 is TGTGCCAGCTGTAGCGGGTTCAAGTTTGACAATGAGCAGTTCTTC. Translated: CASCSGFKFDNEQFF.

The table lists this clone with a count of one. The V call is TRBV7-2, the J call TRBJ2-5, with a possible D match to TRBD1 (6 bases). The germline V and J ends were trimmed by 5 bases and 7 bases, with 20 bases remaining between them. This CDR3 has 15 amino acids. Germline values: CDR1 SGHTA, CDR2 FQGNSA. In nucleotides, the CDR3 is TGTGCCAGCAGCACAGGACAGTTATTGGGTTCGACCCAGTACTTC. This sequence encodes CASSTGQLLGSTQYF.

The V call is TRBV6-5, the J call TRBJ1-3, with no clear D. V was clipped by 8 bases and J by 2 bases, with 7 bases between them. Looked up from germline, CDR1 is MNHEY and CDR2 is SVGAGI. The CDR3 is 12 amino acids. CDR3 nucleotides: TGTGCCAGCGGAGCGGCTGGAAACACCATATATTTT. Translating gives CASGAAGNTIYF.

The V and J genes are TRBV5-6 and TRBJ2-3; D possibly matches TRBD1 or TRBD2 (5 bases each). There are 15 residues in the CDR3. Germline V lookup: CDR1 SGHDT, CDR2 YYEEEE. V was shortened by 0 bases and J by 4 bases, with 12 bases between the two germline ends. The chain's CDR3 is CASSLGVVGADTQYF. The CDR3, as DNA: TGTGCCAGCAGCTTGGGAGTCGTGGGGGCAGATACGCAGTATTTT. Supplemented by reference TRBV5-6 and TRBJ2-3, the full variable domain reads DAGVTQSPTHLIKTRGQQVTLRCSPKSGHDTVSWYQQALGQGPQFIFQYYEEEERQRGNFPDRFSGHQFPNYSSELNVNALLLGDSALYLCASSLGVVGADTQYFGPGTRLTVL.

Note on this clone: Additional DNA sequences in this sample encode the identical CDR3. V gene TRBV18 combines with J gene TRBJ2-3; D call uncertain. The V end was cut by 3 bases, the J end by 4 bases, with 2 bases between. The CDR3 extends over 11 amino acids. Germline lookup yields CDR1 KGHSH and CDR2 LQKENI. In nucleotides, the CDR3 is TGTGCCAGCTCACCGGCAGATACGCAGTATTTT. This gives the protein CASSPADTQYF.

V and J are TRBV14 and TRBJ2-7; possibly TRBD1 for D (6 bases). This CDR3 is 16 amino acids long. Germline CDR1 reads SGHDN; CDR2 reads FVKESK. V was pared by 5 bases and J by 5 bases, with 22 bases between. The CDR3 nucleotides read TGTGCCAGCAGCGCCCGACGAGGGGGACGCGTCGACGAGCAGTACTTC. The encoded protein is CASSARRGGRVDEQYF.